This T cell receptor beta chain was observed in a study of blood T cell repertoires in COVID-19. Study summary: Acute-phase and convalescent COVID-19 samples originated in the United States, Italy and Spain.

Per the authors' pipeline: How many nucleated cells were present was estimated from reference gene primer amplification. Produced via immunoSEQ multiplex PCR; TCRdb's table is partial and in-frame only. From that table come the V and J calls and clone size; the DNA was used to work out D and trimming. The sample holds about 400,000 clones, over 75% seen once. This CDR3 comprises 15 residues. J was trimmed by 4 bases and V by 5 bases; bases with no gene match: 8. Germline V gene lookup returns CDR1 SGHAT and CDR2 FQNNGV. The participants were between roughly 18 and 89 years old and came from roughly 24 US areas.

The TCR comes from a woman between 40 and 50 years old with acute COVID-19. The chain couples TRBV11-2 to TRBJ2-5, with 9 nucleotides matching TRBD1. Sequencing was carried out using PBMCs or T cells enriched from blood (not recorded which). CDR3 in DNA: TGTGCCAGCAGCCACCGGGACAGGGAGCGAGAGACCCAGTACTTC. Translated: CASSHRDRERETQYF.